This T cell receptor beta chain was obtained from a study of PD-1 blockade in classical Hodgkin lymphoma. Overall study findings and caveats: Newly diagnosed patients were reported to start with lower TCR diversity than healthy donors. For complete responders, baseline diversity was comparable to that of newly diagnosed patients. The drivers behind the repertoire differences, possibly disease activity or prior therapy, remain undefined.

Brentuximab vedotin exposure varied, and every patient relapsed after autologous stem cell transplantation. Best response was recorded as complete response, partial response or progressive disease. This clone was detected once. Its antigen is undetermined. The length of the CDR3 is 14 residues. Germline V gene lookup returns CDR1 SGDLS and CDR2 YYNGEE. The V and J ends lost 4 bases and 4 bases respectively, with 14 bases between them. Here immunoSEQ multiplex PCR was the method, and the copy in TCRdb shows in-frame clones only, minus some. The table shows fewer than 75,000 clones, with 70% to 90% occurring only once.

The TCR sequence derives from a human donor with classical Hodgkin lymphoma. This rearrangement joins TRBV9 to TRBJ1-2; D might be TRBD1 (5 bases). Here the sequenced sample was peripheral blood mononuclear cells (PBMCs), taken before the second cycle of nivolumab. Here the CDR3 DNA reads TGTGCCAGCAGCCCGGTGGGGGGAATCTATGGCTACACCTTC. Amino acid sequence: CASSPVGGIYGYTF.